The 30 T cell receptor beta chains below come from one sample, sequenced in a study of identical twins. TCRdb called the 5' RACE reads again in MiXCR, with one record for every CDR3 protein. The sample has 450,000 to 650,000 distinct CDR3 sequences, nearly 10% seen once; the top ten hold 2.5% to 3%. In addition, the sample was reused for a study of yellow fever vaccine responses in identical twins.

Sequencing used PBMCs. Receptors were obtained from a woman younger than 30 in good health.

This chain links TRBV10-3 with TRBJ2-3; 10 bases match TRBD2. Losses at the gene ends were 6 bases for V and 2 bases for J; bases not matched to a gene: 8. CDR1 and CDR2 from the germline V gene are ENHRY and SYGVKD. The CDR3 is 16 amino acids. The CDR3 bases are TGTGCCATCAGGGATCGACTAGCGGGCCCCACAGATACGCAGTATTTT. It codes for CAIRDRLAGPTDTQYF.

The table lists this clonotype with a few counts. The chain links TRBV24-1 to TRBJ2-2, with a weak D call TRBD2 (6 bases). Germline V lookup: CDR1 KGHDR, CDR2 SFDVKD. V lost 0 bases, J lost 0 bases, and 7 bases lay in between. This CDR3 contains 16 residues. This CDR3 is CATSDLGGTNTGELFF. As DNA, the CDR3 is TGTGCCACCAGTGATTTGGGGGGGACGAACACCGGGGAGCTGTTTTTT.

This clonotype has at least ten counts. This rearrangement joins TRBV15 to TRBJ1-4; 9 bases agree with TRBD1. This CDR3 is 16 amino acids long. Germline V gene lookup returns CDR1 LNHNV and CDR2 YYDKDF (reference sequence). V dropped 0 bases and J dropped 8; count of bases not matched to a gene: 7. Here the CDR3 DNA reads TGTGCCACCAGCAGAGATCGGGACAGGGATGACGAAAAACTGTTTTTT. Protein product: CATSRDRDRDDEKLFF.

This clonotype showed up just a few times. The V gene is TRBV6-1, the J gene TRBJ1-4; TRBD1 might be the D (6 bases). CDR3 length: 14 amino acids. The germline V and J ends were trimmed by 10 bases and 3 bases, with 15 bases remaining between them. Germline V gene lookup returns CDR1 MNHNS and CDR2 SASEGT. CDR3 DNA sequence: TGTGCCACTGAACGGGGGGCGGCTAATGAAAAACTGTTTTTT. Protein product: CATERGAANEKLFF.

Here the CDR3 DNA reads TGCAGTGCTAGAGAGGGGGGGAGGAATGAAAAACTGTTTTTT. This gives the protein CSAREGGRNEKLFF. The J gene is TRBJ1-4, the V gene TRBV20-1; D perhaps matches TRBD1 (5 bases). This CDR3 region has 14 residues. The germline gives CDR1 DFQATT, CDR2 SNEGSKA (reference sequence). With 0 bases removed from V and 5 bases from J, the gap between germline ends came to 10 bases.

This clonotype was counted between two and nine times. CDR3 in amino acids: CASSYSTDYGYTF. CDR3 DNA: TGTGCCAGCAGTTACTCGACAGACTATGGCTACACCTTC. This chain connects TRBV6-5 to TRBJ1-2, with D possibly being TRBD1 (5 bases). The CDR3 length is 13 residues. Trimming took 0 bases from V and 3 from J, leaving 5 bases between them. CDR1 is MNHEY, CDR2 SVGAGI, per germline.

The V call is TRBV6-1, the J call TRBJ2-5; D may correspond to TRBD1 or TRBD2 (5 bases each). The germline V and J ends were trimmed by 6 bases and 4 bases, with 18 bases remaining between them. The length of the CDR3 is 15 residues. Germline CDR1 reads MNHNS; CDR2 reads SASEGT. The CDR3 region has the DNA TGTGCCAGCAGCCCTCTGGGGGTTTCGGGAGAGACCCAGTACTTC. Its protein product is CASSPLGVSGETQYF.

Only a few counts were recorded for this clonotype. This chain uses TRBV6-1 with TRBJ2-1, with 7 bases that match TRBD2. Per the germline V gene, CDR1 is MNHNS and CDR2 is SASEGT. This CDR3 spans 14 amino acids. With 6 bases clipped from V and 9 bases from J, the junction kept 11 bases outside the gene matches. The CDR3 DNA follows: TGTGCCAGCAGCCTCTCGCGGACTAGAGTTGAGCAGTTCTTC. Its protein product is CASSLSRTRVEQFF.

On this clonotype itself: At one end, the junction sequence differs from germline, possibly due to a read error. The genes are TRBV2 and TRBJ1-5, with 11 bases aligning to TRBD1. The CDR3 length is 16 residues. From germline, CDR1 is SNHLY and CDR2 FYNNEI. The CDR3 reads CASREGQGASSQPQHF. The CDR3 nucleotides read TGTGCCAGCAGGGAAGGACAGGGGGCTAGTTCCCAGCCCCAGCATTTT. Combining the CDR3 with reference TRBV2 and TRBJ1-5 gives the whole variable domain EPEVTQTPSHQVTQMGQEVILRCVPISNHLYFYWYRQILGQKVEFLVSFYNNEISEKSEIFDDQFSVERPDGSNFTLKIRSTKLEDSAMYFCASREGQGASSQPQHFGDGTRLSIL.

The genes are TRBV14 and TRBJ2-2; no firm D call. Germline V gives CDR1 SGHDN, CDR2 FVKESK. This CDR3 comprises 12 residues. The V gene lost 4 bases and the J gene lost 8 bases, with 8 bases spanning the gap. The CDR3 DNA is TGTGCCAGCAGCCCTTACCCTGGGGAGCTGTTTTTT. Its translation is CASSPYPGELFF.

This clonotype showed up many times. J is TRBJ2-3 and V is TRBV5-1; 9 bases are a match to TRBD2. Germline V gene data show CDR1 as SGHRS and CDR2 as YFSETQ. The junction had 3 bases not matched to a gene; V was cut back by 0 bases and J by 4 bases. CDR3 size: 15 residues. The CDR3 DNA sequence: TGCGCCAGCAGCTTGGGTGCGGGGGGGTCAGATACGCAGTATTTT. Protein sequence: CASSLGAGGSDTQYF.

This clonotype was found a few times. This rearrangement joins TRBV11-2 to TRBJ2-7; D is tentatively TRBD1 or TRBD2 (5 bases each). Germline CDR1 reads SGHAT; CDR2 reads FQNNGV. The CDR3 loop spans 19 amino acids. The ends were cut back, 5 bases at V and 3 bases at J, with 29 bases in the middle. CDR3 sequence: CASSPISPLSVGVGYEQYF. The CDR3 DNA reads as TGTGCCAGCAGCCCGATATCCCCCCTTTCTGTGGGGGTTGGCTACGAGCAGTACTTC.

This clonotype was seen a handful of times. The genes are TRBV20-1 and TRBJ2-5; TRBD2 matches at 16 bases. J lost 5 bases, V lost 3 bases, and 6 bases had no gene match. This CDR3 contains 16 residues. The germline gives CDR1 DFQATT, CDR2 SNEGSKA (reference sequence). CDR3 sequence reads: CSASGTSGRAGETQYF. CDR3 nucleotide sequence: TGCAGTGCTAGTGGGACTAGCGGGAGGGCCGGGGAGACCCAGTACTTC.

The chain links TRBV7-6 to TRBJ2-2, with D perhaps TRBD2 (6 bases). This CDR3 spans 14 amino acids. Germline assignment: CDR1 SGHVS and CDR2 FNYEAQ. Trimming removed 3 bases at V and 6 bases at J, with 11 bases between. The CDR3 DNA sequence: TGTGCCAGCAGCTTCCCCGGGGGACCCGGGGAGCTGTTTTTT. Translated, it gives CASSFPGGPGELFF.

This clonotype was seen a few times. This chain connects TRBV20-1 to TRBJ2-1; 8 bases align to TRBD2. The V segment lost 0 bases and the J segment 9 bases; nucleotides outside the gene matches: 13. CDR3 size: 16 residues. CDR1 and CDR2 from the germline V gene are DFQATT and SNEGSKA (reference sequence). CDR3 in amino acids: CSARDAAGGGTGEQFF. Here the CDR3 DNA reads TGCAGTGCTAGAGATGCGGCGGGGGGAGGTACCGGTGAGCAGTTCTTC.

This clonotype appeared a few times. The V call is TRBV25-1, the J call TRBJ2-3, with D perhaps TRBD2 (6 bases). V was clipped by 9 bases and J by 8 bases, with 21 bases between them. This CDR3 spans 14 amino acids. Germline-derived CDR1 and CDR2 are MGHDK and SYGVNS. The CDR3 protein is CASGRGGSIGTQYF. The DNA of the CDR3 is TGTGCCAGTGGTCGGGGAGGAAGCATCGGTACGCAGTATTTT.

The CDR3 region has the DNA TGCAGTGCTAGAGCAGGAGACGGAACCCTCTACGACGAGCAGTACTTC. Translating gives CSARAGDGTLYDEQYF. The chain links TRBV20-1 to TRBJ2-7; D is ambiguous. Germline V gene sequence: CDR1 DFQATT, CDR2 SNEGSKA (reference sequence). There are 16 residues in the CDR3. V dropped 1 base and J dropped 5 bases, with 21 bases sitting between them.

This rearrangement joins TRBV7-9 to TRBJ2-2; TRBD1 agrees at 10 bases. The V and J ends lost 6 bases and 4 bases, in that order; junction bases with no gene match: 5. Germline-derived CDR1 and CDR2 are SEHNR and FQNEAQ (reference sequence). The CDR3 totals 15 residues. The CDR3 nucleotides are TGTGCCAGCAGACACAGGGACAGGGGCACCGGGGAGCTGTTTTTT. Its protein is CASRHRDRGTGELFF.

V usage is TRBV19 and J usage is TRBJ2-2, with D tentatively TRBD1 (5 bases). This CDR3 region has 15 residues. V lost 1 base to trimming and J lost 6 bases, with 12 bases between them. CDR1 and CDR2 from the germline V gene are LNHDA and SQIVND (reference sequence). The CDR3 region is CASSIVKGVPGELFF. CDR3 nucleotides: TGTGCCAGTAGTATAGTGAAAGGGGTACCCGGGGAGCTGTTTTTT.

With regard to this clonotype: Possible read error: a much larger clone is one base away. V usage is TRBV7-7 and J usage is TRBJ2-7, with 7 positions matching TRBD1. CDR3 length equals 15 residues. The germline gives CDR1 SSHAT, CDR2 FNYEAQ (reference sequence). This CDR3 is CASTPPGTVCYEQYF. The CDR3 coding sequence is TGTGCTAGCACCCCTCCCGGGACAGTCTGTTACGAGCAGTACTTC.

This clonotype showed up just a few times. The chain recombines TRBV2 with TRBJ1-4; D call uncertain. V was clipped by 7 bases and J by 7 bases, with 16 bases between them. This CDR3 spans 14 amino acids. Per the germline V gene, CDR1 is SNHLY and CDR2 is FYNNEI. The CDR3 loop reads CASMDRNGSEKLFF. Written as DNA, the CDR3 is TGTGCCAGCATGGACCGGAATGGTAGTGAAAAACTGTTTTTT.

This clonotype was seen many times. The V gene is TRBV6-2 or TRBV6-3, the J gene TRBJ2-1; D is undetermined. The CDR3 runs 12 residues. The germline V and J ends were trimmed by 7 bases and 8 bases, with 12 bases remaining between them. Germline V CDR1 and CDR2: MNHEY, SVGEGT. This CDR3 reads CASTRARDEQFF. CDR3 DNA: TGTGCCAGCACACGAGCACGGGATGAGCAGTTCTTC.

This clonotype has a handful of counts. The CDR3 loop reads CASSTVGIGRYTDTQYF. In nucleotides, the CDR3 is TGTGCCAGCAGCACCGTGGGGATCGGGAGGTACACAGATACGCAGTATTTT. The rearrangement joins TRBV7-9 to TRBJ2-3; 7 nucleotides match TRBD2. CDR3 length equals 17 residues. V lost 5 bases to trimming and J lost 2 bases; unmatched junction nucleotides: 13. Germline CDR1 reads SEHNR; CDR2 reads FQNEAQ (reference sequence).

With regard to this clonotype: A much larger clone lies a single base off, so this may be a read error. V gene TRBV28 combines with J gene TRBJ2-7; 7 bases line up with TRBD1. The CDR3 sequence is 14 residues long. The germline V gene encodes CDR1 MDHEN and CDR2 SYDVKM. Written as DNA, the CDR3 is TGTGCCAGCAGCCGACAGGGCCAAACCTACGAGCAGCACTTC. It specifies CASSRQGQTYEQHF.

This clonotype was counted a few times. The genes are TRBV6-1 and TRBJ1-5; D remains ambiguous. V lost 6 bases, J lost 2 bases, and 14 bases lay in between. From germline, CDR1 is MNHNS and CDR2 SASEGT. The CDR3 sequence is 15 residues long. The CDR3 loop is CASSQRRRGNQPQHF. The DNA for the CDR3 is TGTGCCAGCAGCCAACGGCGAAGGGGCAATCAGCCCCAGCATTTT.

V gene TRBV2 combines with J gene TRBJ2-7; 10 bases fit TRBD2. The CDR3 length is 14 residues. After removal of 6 bases from V and 3 bases from J, the junction contained 5 bases not matched to a gene. CDR1 and CDR2 from the germline V gene are SNHLY and FYNNEI. CDR3 nucleotide sequence: TGTGCCAGCAGACCGGGACTAGCGAGCTACGAGCAGTACTTC. It translates to CASRPGLASYEQYF. The whole variable domain, remainder taken from reference TRBV2 and TRBJ2-7, is EPEVTQTPSHQVTQMGQEVILRCVPISNHLYFYWYRQILGQKVEFLVSFYNNEISEKSEIFDDQFSVERPDGSNFTLKIRSTKLEDSAMYFCASRPGLASYEQYFGPGTRLTVT.

This clonotype has at least ten counts. The CDR3, as DNA: TGTGCCAGCAGCTCGGACTACCGACCGCCCTACGAGCAGTACTTC. This gives the protein CASSSDYRPPYEQYF. The rearrangement links TRBV7-2 to TRBJ2-7; possibly TRBD2 for D (6 bases). The CDR3 is 15 amino acids. The germline V and J ends were trimmed by 4 bases and 2 bases, with 15 bases remaining between them. Germline CDR1 is SGHTA and CDR2 is FQGNSA.

This clonotype has at least ten counts. CDR3: CASSLGGRGAYNEQFF. The DNA of the CDR3 is TGTGCCAGCAGCTTAGGGGGGAGGGGGGCCTACAATGAGCAGTTCTTC. V usage is TRBV7-2 and J usage is TRBJ2-1, with D possibly matching TRBD2 (7 bases). V was trimmed by 1 base and J by 2 bases, leaving 12 bases between them. In germline, CDR1 is SGHTA, CDR2 FQGNSA. The CDR3 length is 16 residues.

The genes are TRBV11-2 and TRBJ2-2; a weak D match, TRBD2 (5 bases). The germline V gene encodes CDR1 SGHAT and CDR2 FQNNGV. This CDR3 contains 16 residues. The V end lost 1 base, the J end lost 1 base, and 10 bases lay between the germline ends. The CDR3 reads CASSLGESGNTGELFF. The CDR3 DNA reads TGTGCCAGCAGCTTAGGAGAGAGCGGGAACACCGGGGAGCTGTTTTTT.

This chain joins TRBV7-2 and TRBJ2-3; 9 bases are shared with TRBD2. The CDR3 is made up of 17 amino acids. CDR1 and CDR2 (germline): SGHTA, FQGNSA. V lost 3 bases, J lost 0 bases, and 7 bases stayed unmatched. CDR3 sequence (DNA): TGTGCCAGCAGCTTGCTAGCGGGGTATTCTAGCACAGATACGCAGTATTTT. This codes for CASSLLAGYSSTDTQYF.